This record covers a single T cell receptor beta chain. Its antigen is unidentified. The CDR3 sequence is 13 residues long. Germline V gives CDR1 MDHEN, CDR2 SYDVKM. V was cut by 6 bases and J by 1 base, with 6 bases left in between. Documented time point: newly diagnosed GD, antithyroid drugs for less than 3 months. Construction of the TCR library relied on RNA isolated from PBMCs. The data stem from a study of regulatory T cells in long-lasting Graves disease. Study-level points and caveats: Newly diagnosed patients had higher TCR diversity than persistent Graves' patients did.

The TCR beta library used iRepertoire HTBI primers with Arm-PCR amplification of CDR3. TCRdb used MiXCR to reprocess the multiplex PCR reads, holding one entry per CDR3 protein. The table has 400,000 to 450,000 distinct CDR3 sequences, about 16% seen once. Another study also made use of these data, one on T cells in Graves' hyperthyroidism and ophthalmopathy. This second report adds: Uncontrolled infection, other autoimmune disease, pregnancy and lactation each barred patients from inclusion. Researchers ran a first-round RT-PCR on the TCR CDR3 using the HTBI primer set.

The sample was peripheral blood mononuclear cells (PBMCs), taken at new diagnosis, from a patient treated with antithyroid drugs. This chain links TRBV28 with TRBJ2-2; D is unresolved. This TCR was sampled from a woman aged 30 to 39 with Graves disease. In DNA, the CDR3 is TGTGCCAGCAGAGTACAGAACACCGGGGAGCTGTTTTTT. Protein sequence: CASRVQNTGELFF. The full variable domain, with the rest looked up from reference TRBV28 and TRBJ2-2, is DVKVTQSSRYLVKRTGEKVFLECVQDMDHENMFWYRQDPGLGLRLIYFSYDVKMKEKGDIPEGYSVSREKKERFSLILESASTNQTSMYLCASRVQNTGELFFGEGSRLTVL.